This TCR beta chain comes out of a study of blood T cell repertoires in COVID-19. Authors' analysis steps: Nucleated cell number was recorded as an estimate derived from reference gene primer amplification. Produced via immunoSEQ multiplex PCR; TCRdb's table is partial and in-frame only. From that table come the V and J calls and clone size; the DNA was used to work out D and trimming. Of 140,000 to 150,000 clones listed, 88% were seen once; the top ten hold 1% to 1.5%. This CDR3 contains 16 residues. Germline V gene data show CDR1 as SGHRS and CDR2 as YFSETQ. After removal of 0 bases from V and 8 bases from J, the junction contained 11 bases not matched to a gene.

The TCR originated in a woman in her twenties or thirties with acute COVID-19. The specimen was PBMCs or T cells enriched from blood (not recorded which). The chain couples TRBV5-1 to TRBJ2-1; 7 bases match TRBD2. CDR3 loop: CASSLVYSRGRDEQFF. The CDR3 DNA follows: TGCGCCAGCAGCTTGGTCTACAGTCGGGGGAGGGATGAGCAGTTCTTC.